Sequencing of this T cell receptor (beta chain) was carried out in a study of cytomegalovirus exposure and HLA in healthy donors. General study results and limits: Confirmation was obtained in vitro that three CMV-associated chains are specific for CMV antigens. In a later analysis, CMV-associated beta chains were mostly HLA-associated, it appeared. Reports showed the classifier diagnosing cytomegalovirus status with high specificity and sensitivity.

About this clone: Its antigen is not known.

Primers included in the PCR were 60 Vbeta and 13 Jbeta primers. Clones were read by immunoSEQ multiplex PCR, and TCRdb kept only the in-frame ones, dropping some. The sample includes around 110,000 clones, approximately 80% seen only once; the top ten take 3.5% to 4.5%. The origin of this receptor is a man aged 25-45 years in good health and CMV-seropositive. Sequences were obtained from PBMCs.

The CDR3 DNA reads as TGCGCCAGCGGAGTAGCGGGAGGGCCCGGGGAGACCCAGTACTTC. Amino acid sequence: CASGVAGGPGETQYF. The chain employs TRBV5-1 and TRBJ2-5; the match to TRBD2 covers 11 bases. V shed 7 bases, J shed 5 bases, and the junction held 10 bases outside the gene matches. This CDR3 spans 15 amino acids. CDR1 SGHRS and CDR2 YFSETQ come from the germline V gene.